A single sample gave rise to the 15 T cell receptor beta chains below, sequenced in a study of resident and recirculating memory T cells in vitiligo. This table comes from immunoSEQ multiplex PCR, and its TCRdb copy is limited to in-frame clones, with some not included. The top ten clones hold 4% to 5.5% of a sample with around 70,000 clones, about nine tenths of them seen once. Specimen: blood. The receptors shown here come from a male donor with vitiligo.

V and J are TRBV5-6 and TRBJ2-7; 11 bases line up with TRBD1. This CDR3 comprises 17 residues. V lost 4 bases, J lost 4 bases, and 13 bases stayed unmatched. Germline CDR1 and CDR2: SGHDT and YYEEEE. The CDR3 loop reads CASSGTGGSLARYEQYF. Written as DNA, the CDR3 is TGTGCCAGCAGCGGGACAGGGGGGAGTTTGGCTAGATACGAGCAGTACTTC.

The chain is built from TRBV2 and TRBJ2-7, with 12 nucleotides matching TRBD2. V was clipped by 4 bases and J by 5 bases; unmatched bases: 6. The CDR3 covers 15 residues. Germline V gene lookup returns CDR1 SNHLY and CDR2 FYNNEI. Here the CDR3 reads CASSGPSGGVDEQYF. CDR3 sequence (DNA): TGTGCCAGCAGTGGCCCTAGCGGGGGGGTCGACGAGCAGTACTTC.

This rearrangement joins TRBV5-1 to TRBJ1-4, with D possibly being TRBD1 (5 bases). Trimming removed 3 bases at V and 3 bases at J, with 15 bases between. The V gene's germline CDR1 is SGHRS and CDR2 YFSETQ. The CDR3 extends over 16 amino acids. The CDR3 DNA follows: TGCGCCAGCAGCTCTGGAGGGGTATCATCTAATGAAAAACTGTTTTTT. Its translation: CASSSGGVSSNEKLFF.

DNA for the CDR3: TGTGCCACCAGCAGAGACGGTGGCAATCAGCCCCAGCATTTT. Amino acid sequence: CATSRDGGNQPQHF. The V call is TRBV15, the J call TRBJ1-5; unclear D gene. Per germline, CDR1 LNHNV and CDR2 YYDKDF (reference sequence). V lost 0 bases, J lost 2 bases, and 5 bases lay in between. The CDR3 length is 14 residues.

The genes are TRBV7-8 and TRBJ1-2, with TRBD1 identical over 7 bases. The CDR3 has 15 residues. From germline, CDR1 is SGHVS and CDR2 FQNEAQ. J gave up 7 bases and V 1 base, and 9 bases lay outside the gene matches. In DNA form, the CDR3 reads TGTGCCAGCAGCTTAGGGAACAGGGGTGTAACTGGCTACACCTTC. Its translation is CASSLGNRGVTGYTF.

This chain joins TRBV4-3 and TRBJ1-2; the match to TRBD1 covers 8 bases. CDR1 is LGHNA and CDR2 is YSLEER in the germline V gene. The CDR3 totals 14 residues. With V trimmed by 4 bases and J by 8 bases, 9 bases remained unmatched. The CDR3 DNA reads as TGCGCCAGCAGCCGCAATACAGGGGGATGGGGCTACACCTTC. Its protein product is CASSRNTGGWGYTF.

J is TRBJ2-5 and V is TRBV5-1, with D perhaps TRBD1 or TRBD2 (5 bases each). The germline gives CDR1 SGHRS, CDR2 YFSETQ. V gave up 4 bases and J gave up 4 bases, with 14 bases separating them. This CDR3 has 14 residues. Here the CDR3 DNA reads TGCGCCAGCAGCCTGGGGGAGTTTAGAGAGACCCAGTACTTC. Protein sequence: CASSLGEFRETQYF.

The chain is built from TRBV30 and TRBJ1-2; D uncertain. The length of the CDR3 is 15 residues. Germline values: CDR1 GTSNPN, CDR2 SVGIG (reference sequence). Between the trimmed V and J ends, which lost 0 bases and 4 bases, there was a span of 15 bases. The DNA of the CDR3 is TGTGCCTGGAGTGTAGCCCTTGGTGGACTCTATGGCTACACCTTC. Its protein is CAWSVALGGLYGYTF.

The chain has TRBV6-5 and TRBJ2-2; TRBD2 is a possible D gene (7 bases). The V end lost 8 bases, the J end lost 7 bases, and 20 bases lay between the germline ends. Germline V lookup: CDR1 MNHEY, CDR2 SVGAGI. This CDR3 spans 15 amino acids. CDR3 in amino acids: CASGLGGGSVGELFF. The CDR3 coding sequence is TGTGCCAGCGGGCTTGGGGGGGGCTCGGTCGGGGAGCTGTTTTTT.

In this sample, this clone turned up a few times. The V gene is TRBV13, the J gene TRBJ1-1; the D is unclear. The V end lost 2 bases, the J end lost 0 bases, and 4 bases lay between the germline ends. CDR1 is PRHDT, CDR2 FYEKMQ, per germline (reference sequence). This CDR3 is 13 amino acids long. The CDR3 loop reads CASSLSVNTEAFF. The CDR3 DNA sequence: TGTGCCAGCAGCTTATCGGTGAACACTGAAGCTTTCTTT.

The sample holds one count of this clone. This chain joins TRBV18 and TRBJ1-2, with D unclear. The CDR3 has 14 residues. Trimming left V 6 bases short and J 5 bases short, with 16 bases between. Germline values: CDR1 KGHSH, CDR2 LQKENI. The CDR3 loop reads CASSPEDGKYGYTF. The CDR3 DNA reads as TGTGCCAGCTCGCCGGAGGACGGCAAATATGGCTACACCTTC.

The gene calls are TRBV4-2 and TRBJ2-2; tentatively, D is TRBD1 (6 bases). Germline loops: CDR1 LGHNA, CDR2 YNFKEQ. Trimming left V 1 base short and J 2 bases short, with 11 bases between. The CDR3 runs to 16 residues. CDR3 sequence reads: CASSQVTGPNTGELFF. In DNA form, the CDR3 reads TGTGCCAGCAGCCAAGTCACAGGGCCTAACACCGGGGAGCTGTTTTTT.

V and J are TRBV6-5 and TRBJ1-1; D may be TRBD1 (6 bases). V lost 7 bases and J 0 bases, leaving 12 bases between the germline ends. There are 14 residues in the CDR3. Germline CDR1 reads MNHEY; CDR2 reads SVGAGI. The CDR3: CASTSRGMNTEAFF. The DNA of the CDR3 is TGTGCCAGCACATCCAGGGGAATGAACACTGAAGCTTTCTTT.

The CDR3 nucleotides are TGTGCCAGCTCACCAGGACAGGGGATCGGGGAGCTGTTTTTT. Translation: CASSPGQGIGELFF. The chain links TRBV18 to TRBJ2-2; 9 bases agree with TRBD1. V shed 2 bases, J shed 7 bases, and the junction held 2 bases outside the gene matches. The germline V gene encodes CDR1 KGHSH and CDR2 LQKENI. CDR3 length: 14 amino acids.

V and J are TRBV7-2 and TRBJ2-7, with a possible D match to TRBD2 (7 bases). The V and J ends lost 3 bases and 2 bases respectively, with 23 bases between them. The CDR3 loop spans 18 amino acids. The germline V gene has CDR1 SGHTA and CDR2 FQGNSA. CDR3 DNA: TGTGCCAGCAGCTTGAGCGGGACACGGAGGGGTGGCCCCTACGAGCAGTACTTC. This encodes CASSLSGTRRGGPYEQYF.